Listed below are T cell receptor beta chains from one sample, sequenced in a study of T-cell memory formation after mild COVID-19. TCRdb reprocessed the 5' RACE reads with MiXCR, giving one entry per CDR3 protein. Here the sample spans 270,000 or so distinct CDR3 sequences, 16% being singletons. Material: PBMCs or a T cell subset sorted from them (not recorded which). The receptors here all came from a man younger than 35 who had mild COVID-19 (a few samples of this study predate the infection). Cell type and time point are not known. Each CDR3 is given with its conserved first and last residue. A D gene is named only where the DNA matches it firmly. Rows may omit the clone size; those that give it use once, few, many or a size class.

TRBJ1-1	-	-	TRBV14	CASSQVPSMNTEAFF	TGTGCCAGCAGCCAAGTTCCGTCCATGAACACTGAAGCTTTCTTT
TRBJ1-5	-	-	TRBV5-1	CASSLGAGSYQPQHF	TGCGCCAGCAGCTTGGGTGCAGGGTCCTATCAGCCCCAGCATTTT
TRBJ2-6	-	-	TRBV7-3	CASSPRSGKSGANVLTF	TGTGCCAGCAGCCCCCGGAGTGGGAAGTCTGGGGCCAACGTCCTGACTTTC
TRBJ1-1	-	-	TRBV4-1	CASSYGLGVNTEAFF	TGCGCCAGCAGCTATGGGCTGGGGGTGAACACTGAAGCTTTCTTT
TRBJ2-2	TRBD1	-	TRBV7-2	CASSLGERGRLTGELFF	TGTGCCAGCAGCTTAGGGGAAAGGGGGCGACTCACCGGGGAGCTGTTTTTT
TRBJ2-2	TRBD2	-	TRBV2	CASSGLAGELFF	TGTGCCAGCAGCGGACTAGCGGGGGAGCTGTTTTTT
TRBJ1-1	-	many	TRBV7-2	CASSPWRVNTEAFF	TGTGCCAGCAGCCCTTGGAGGGTTAACACTGAAGCTTTCTTT
TRBJ1-1	-	-	TRBV15	CATSREEVAFF	TGTGCCACCAGCAGAGAGGAAGTAGCTTTCTTT
TRBJ2-4	-	-	TRBV5-4	CASSLGTENIQYF	TGTGCCAGCAGCCTCGGGACGGAAAACATTCAGTACTTC
TRBJ1-2	-	few	TRBV18	CASSPNGGGNGLGYTF	TGTGCCAGCTCACCCAACGGAGGAGGAAATGGTCTTGGCTACACCTTC
TRBJ1-2	-	-	TRBV6-6	CATRDNPPFNYGYTF	TGTGCCACCAGGGATAATCCCCCTTTTAACTATGGCTACACCTTC
TRBJ1-2	TRBD1	few	TRBV12-3/TRBV12-4	CASSSPGQGVYGYTF	TGTGCCAGCAGTTCCCCGGGACAGGGTGTCTATGGCTACACCTTC
TRBJ1-2	-	-	TRBV4-1	CASSQFTRGYGYTF	TGCGCCAGCAGCCAGTTCACGAGGGGTTATGGCTACACCTTC
TRBJ2-5	-	few	TRBV4-3	CASSQVGGGITETQYF	TGCGCCAGCAGCCAAGTGGGGGGGGGCATTACAGAGACCCAGTACTTC
TRBJ1-6	-	-	TRBV6-2/TRBV6-3	CASSYSKSSGSSYNSPLHF	TGTGCCAGCAGTTACTCGAAATCTTCAGGGAGCTCCTATAATTCACCCCTCCACTTT
TRBJ2-4	-	-	TRBV25-1	CASNLMVKNIQYF	TGTGCCAGCAATTTGATGGTCAAAAACATTCAGTACTTC
TRBJ2-1	TRBD1	few	TRBV12-3/TRBV12-4	CASSSYTGADEQFF	TGTGCCAGCAGTTCGTACACAGGGGCTGATGAGCAGTTCTTC
TRBJ2-7	-	-	TRBV7-2	CASGGARYEQYF	TGTGCCAGCGGGGGGGCCCGGTACGAGCAGTACTTC
TRBJ2-4	-	few	TRBV7-2	CASTTRGVIGDKNIQYF	TGTGCCAGCACCACTAGAGGGGTGATCGGTGACAAAAACATTCAGTACTTC
TRBJ2-1	-	many	TRBV5-1	CASSLPSSYNEQFF	TGCGCCAGCAGCTTGCCGAGCTCCTACAATGAGCAGTTCTTC
TRBJ1-2	-	-	TRBV2	CASKRDIYGYTF	TGTGCCAGCAAAAGGGATATCTATGGCTACACCTTC
TRBJ2-1	-	few	TRBV6-2/TRBV6-3	CASTPDWGSYNEQFF	TGTGCCAGCACCCCGGACTGGGGCTCCTACAATGAGCAGTTCTTC
TRBJ2-3	-	-	TRBV27	CASIRADTQYF	TGTGCCAGCATTAGAGCTGATACGCAGTATTTT
TRBJ1-2	-	-	TRBV29-1	CSVDTGGYTF	TGCAGCGTTGACACGGGTGGCTACACCTTC
TRBJ2-1	TRBD2	-	TRBV5-1	CASSILLAGNDNEQFF	TGCGCCAGCAGCATCCTACTAGCGGGGAATGACAATGAGCAGTTCTTC
TRBJ2-1	TRBD2	many	TRBV12-3/TRBV12-4	CASSLQAGGPHEQFF	TGTGCCAGCAGTTTGCAAGCGGGGGGGCCCCATGAGCAGTTCTTC
TRBJ2-3	-	few	TRBV9	CASSLSPGAGNTDTQYF	TGTGCCAGCAGCCTCTCCCCCGGGGCGGGGAACACAGATACGCAGTATTTT
TRBJ2-3	TRBD2	-	TRBV9	CASRSAGGPTDTQYF	TGTGCCAGCAGGTCAGCGGGGGGACCCACAGATACGCAGTATTTT
TRBJ1-1	TRBD1	-	TRBV15	CATSEWKGTEGTEAFF	TGTGCCACCAGCGAATGGAAAGGGACAGAGGGCACTGAAGCTTTCTTT
TRBJ1-4	TRBD1	-	TRBV5-1	CASSSTGAKRDSSF	TGCGCCAGCAGCTCGACAGGGGCGAAAAGGGATTCGAGTTTT
TRBJ2-5	TRBD2	-	TRBV12-3/TRBV12-4	CASSLAGGSQETQYF	TGTGCCAGCAGTTTAGCGGGGGGGTCACAAGAGACCCAGTACTTC
TRBJ2-5	-	-	TRBV7-9	CASTERTEETQYF	TGTGCCAGCACAGAGAGGACCGAGGAGACCCAGTACTTC
TRBJ2-1	-	few	TRBV10-3	CAISGREPGGHNEQFF	TGTGCCATCAGTGGTAGGGAACCGGGGGGCCACAATGAGCAGTTCTTC
TRBJ2-1	TRBD1	-	TRBV4-1	CASSQGTGGVSYNEQFF	TGCGCCAGCAGCCAAGGGACAGGGGGCGTCTCCTACAATGAGCAGTTCTTC
TRBJ1-6	-	many	TRBV7-2	CASSFRVTASNSPLHF	TGTGCCAGCAGCTTCAGGGTTACTGCTTCTAATTCACCCCTCCACTTT
TRBJ1-1	-	few	TRBV7-2	CASSPNWGTEAFF	TGTGCCAGCAGCCCTAACTGGGGCACTGAAGCTTTCTTT
TRBJ1-4	-	few	TRBV4-3	CASSQDILNEKLFF	TGCGCCAGCAGCCAAGACATCTTGAATGAAAAACTGTTTTTT
TRBJ2-2	TRBD1	-	TRBV12-3/TRBV12-4	CASTGQGAFGGELFF	TGTGCCAGCACTGGACAGGGGGCGTTTGGCGGGGAGCTGTTTTTT
TRBJ1-1	-	-	TRBV6-2/TRBV6-3	CASSTEPNTEAFF	TGTGCCAGCAGTACGGAGCCGAACACTGAAGCTTTCTTT
TRBJ2-3	TRBD2	-	TRBV3-1	CASSPRNRGPLLAGAGDTQYF	TGTGCCAGCAGCCCTCGGAATCGGGGGCCCTTACTAGCGGGGGCGGGAGATACGCAGTATTTT
TRBJ2-3	-	-	TRBV29-1	CSVEGGWIVTDTQYF	TGCAGCGTGGAGGGGGGCTGGATTGTCACAGATACGCAGTATTTT
TRBJ2-7	-	-	TRBV12-3/TRBV12-4	CASSLALKEQYF	TGTGCCAGCAGTTTAGCGCTTAAAGAGCAGTACTTC
TRBJ2-1	-	-	TRBV4-3	CASSHGTASYNEQFF	TGCGCCAGCAGCCACGGGACCGCCTCCTACAATGAGCAGTTCTTC
TRBJ2-7	-	-	TRBV5-6	CASSIGTYEQYF	TGTGCCAGCAGCATAGGGACCTACGAGCAGTACTTC
TRBJ1-1	-	-	TRBV9	CASSSSGRDTEAFF	TGTGCCAGCAGCTCATCAGGTAGAGACACTGAAGCTTTCTTT
TRBJ2-6	-	-	TRBV28	CASSPLGPGANVLTF	TGTGCCAGCAGCCCGTTGGGCCCTGGGGCCAACGTCCTGACTTTC
TRBJ1-5	-	few	TRBV30	CAWSGGQGSNQPQHF	TGTGCCTGGAGTGGCGGCCAGGGAAGCAATCAGCCCCAGCATTTT
TRBJ2-1	-	-	TRBV7-3	CASSLNPGEQFF	TGTGCCAGCAGCTTAAACCCAGGGGAGCAGTTCTTC
TRBJ2-1	-	-	TRBV27	CASRSRGAVQFF	TGTGCCAGCAGGAGTCGGGGGGCAGTGCAGTTCTTC
TRBJ2-3	-	-	TRBV4-3	CASSPRGASTDTQYF	TGCGCCAGCAGCCCTCGTGGGGCTAGCACAGATACGCAGTATTTT
TRBJ1-5	-	many	TRBV6-1	CASYAGASNQPQHF	TGTGCCAGCTATGCCGGGGCTAGCAATCAGCCCCAGCATTTT
TRBJ1-5	-	few	TRBV12-3/TRBV12-4	CASPPGVRNQPQHF	TGTGCCAGCCCACCGGGGGTACGCAATCAGCCCCAGCATTTT
TRBJ2-1	-	-	TRBV11-3	CASSLRGNNEQFF	TGTGCCAGCAGCCTCCGGGGGAACAATGAGCAGTTCTTC
TRBJ2-1	-	-	TRBV3-1	CASSQDLATLRQFF	TGTGCCAGCAGCCAAGATCTCGCGACTCTGCGTCAGTTCTTC
TRBJ2-2	TRBD1	many	TRBV5-1	CASSWDRSTGELFF	TGCGCCAGCAGCTGGGACAGGTCCACCGGGGAGCTGTTTTTT
TRBJ1-1	-	few	TRBV19	CASSILTEAFF	TGTGCCAGTAGTATACTCACTGAAGCTTTCTTT
TRBJ2-3	TRBD2	many	TRBV28	CASSTLGGGSDTQYF	TGTGCCAGCAGTACCTTGGGCGGGGGATCGGATACGCAGTATTTT
TRBJ2-2	-	-	TRBV7-9	CASSLARLATGELFF	TGTGCCAGCAGCTTAGCGCGGCTCGCCACCGGGGAGCTGTTTTTT
TRBJ2-2	-	-	TRBV7-3	CASSLSGQSTGELFF	TGTGCCAGCAGCTTAAGCGGACAATCCACCGGGGAGCTGTTTTTT